This T cell receptor beta chain was recovered during a study of naive and memory T cell subsets. An equimolar mix of two oligonucleotides served as the beta constant-region primer for TRBC1 and TRBC2. The ligated cDNA underwent four PCR rounds using SP2 and nested alpha and beta constant-region primers. TCRdb re-called the UMI-ligation and nested PCR reads with MiXCR, one entry per CDR3 protein. The sample includes over 80,000 distinct CDR3 sequences, about 10% of them seen just once. Findings of the study overall: Diversity fell and Gini index rose from naive through CM, EM, EMRA. In naive cells, over 85% of TCR sequences were seen only once. Possibly reflecting memory cells re-expressing CD45RA, a few larger clonotypes occurred in naive repertoires, especially CD8.

This CDR3 is built from 14 residues. CDR1 PRHDT and CDR2 FYEKMQ come from the germline V gene (reference sequence). J was trimmed by 7 bases and V by 5 bases; bases with no gene match: 8. Details on this clonotype: Antigen specificity is unknown.

Material for sequencing was naive CD4+ T cells from blood. V gene TRBV13 combines with J gene TRBJ1-1, with 9 bases identical to TRBD1. The receptor's source is a human donor in good health. CDR3 coding DNA: TGTGCCAGCAGCCCAACAGGGGGCCGGATTGAAGCTTTCTTT. This encodes CASSPTGGRIEAFF.